This paragraph reports one T cell receptor beta chain. The data stem from a study of blood T cell repertoires in COVID-19. The CDR3 consists of 16 residues. Germline CDR1 and CDR2: MGHRA and YSYEKL. V gave up 3 bases and J gave up 6 bases; unmatched junction bases: 9. Assay used: immunoSEQ multiplex PCR; TCRdb lists only in-frame clones, some missing. The sample yields some 190,000 clones, around 80% seen once. Participants reported their clinical history, and cohort assignment relied on those reports. The chain uses TRBV4-1 and TRBJ2-5, with 11 positions matching TRBD2. The TCR comes from a man aged 60 to 69 who had been exposed to COVID-19. The sequenced material came from PBMCs or T cells enriched from blood (not recorded which). The CDR3 loop is CASSHPGLAVGQTQYF. CDR3 nucleotides: TGCGCCAGCAGCCACCCGGGACTAGCGGTCGGGCAGACCCAGTACTTC.